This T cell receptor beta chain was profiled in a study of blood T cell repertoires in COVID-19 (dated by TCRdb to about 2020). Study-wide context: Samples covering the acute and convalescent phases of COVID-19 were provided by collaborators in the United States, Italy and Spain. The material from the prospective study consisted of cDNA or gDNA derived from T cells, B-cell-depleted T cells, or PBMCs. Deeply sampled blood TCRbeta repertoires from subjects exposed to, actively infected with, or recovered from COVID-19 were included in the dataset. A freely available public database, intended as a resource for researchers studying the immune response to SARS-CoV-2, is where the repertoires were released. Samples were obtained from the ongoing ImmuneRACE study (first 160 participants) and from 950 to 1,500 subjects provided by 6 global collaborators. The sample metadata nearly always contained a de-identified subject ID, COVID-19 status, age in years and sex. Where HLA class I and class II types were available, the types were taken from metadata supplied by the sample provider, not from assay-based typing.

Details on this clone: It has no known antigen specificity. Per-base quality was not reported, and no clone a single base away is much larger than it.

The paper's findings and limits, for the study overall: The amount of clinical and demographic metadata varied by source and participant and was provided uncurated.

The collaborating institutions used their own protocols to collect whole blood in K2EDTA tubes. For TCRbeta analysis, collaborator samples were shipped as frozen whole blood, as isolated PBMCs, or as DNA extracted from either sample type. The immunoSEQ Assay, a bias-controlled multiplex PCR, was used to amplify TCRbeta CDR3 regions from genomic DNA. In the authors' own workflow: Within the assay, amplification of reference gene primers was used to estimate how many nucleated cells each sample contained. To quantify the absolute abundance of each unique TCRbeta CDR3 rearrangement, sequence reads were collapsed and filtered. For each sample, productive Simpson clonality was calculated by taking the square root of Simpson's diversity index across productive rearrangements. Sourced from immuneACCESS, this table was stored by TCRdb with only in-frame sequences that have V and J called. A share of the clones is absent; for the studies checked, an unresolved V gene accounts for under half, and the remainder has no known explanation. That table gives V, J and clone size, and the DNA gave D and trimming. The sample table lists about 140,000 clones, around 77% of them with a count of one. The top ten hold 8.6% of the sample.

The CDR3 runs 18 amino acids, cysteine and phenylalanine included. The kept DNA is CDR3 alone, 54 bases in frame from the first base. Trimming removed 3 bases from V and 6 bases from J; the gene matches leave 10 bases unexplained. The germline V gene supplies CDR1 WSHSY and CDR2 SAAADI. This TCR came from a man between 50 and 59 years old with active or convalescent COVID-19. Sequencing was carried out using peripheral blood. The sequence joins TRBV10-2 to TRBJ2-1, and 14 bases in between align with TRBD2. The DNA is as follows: TGCGCCAGCAGTGAATTTGGGACTAGCGGGAGTGGGGTCAATGAGCAGTTCTTC. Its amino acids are CASSEFGTSGSGVNEQFF.